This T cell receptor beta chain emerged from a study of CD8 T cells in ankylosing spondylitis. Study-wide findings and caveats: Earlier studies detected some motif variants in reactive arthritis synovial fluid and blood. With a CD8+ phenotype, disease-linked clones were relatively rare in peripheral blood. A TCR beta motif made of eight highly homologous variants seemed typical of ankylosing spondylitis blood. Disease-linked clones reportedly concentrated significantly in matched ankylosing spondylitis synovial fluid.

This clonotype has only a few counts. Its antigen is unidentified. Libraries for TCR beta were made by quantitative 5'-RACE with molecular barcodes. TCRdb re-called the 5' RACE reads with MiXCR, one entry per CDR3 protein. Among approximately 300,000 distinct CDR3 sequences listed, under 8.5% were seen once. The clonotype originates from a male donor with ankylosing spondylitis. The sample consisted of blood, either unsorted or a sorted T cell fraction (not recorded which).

The DNA of the CDR3 is TGTGCCAGCTCACCAGTAGCATCCCGGTTCTACAATGAGCAGTTCTTC. It encodes CASSPVASRFYNEQFF. This chain joins TRBV18 and TRBJ2-1; D is unclear. CDR1 KGHSH and CDR2 LQKENI come from the germline V gene. V was trimmed by 2 bases and J by 3 bases, leaving 14 bases between them. The CDR3 spans 16 residues.